This is a list of T cell receptor beta chains from one sample in a study of cytomegalovirus exposure and HLA in healthy donors. Libraries were prepared by immunoSEQ multiplex PCR; TCRdb keeps only in-frame clonotypes and omits some of them. The data contain some 250,000 clones, nearly 90% of them singletons. Material: PBMCs. These receptors originate from a woman younger than 30 in good health and CMV-seronegative. Each CDR3 is given with its conserved first and last residue. The order of the fields is clone size, V gene, D gene, J gene, CDR3 DNA, CDR3 protein. The D gene is left open where the match is weak. Clone size is stated in some rows and not others, as once, few, many or a class when expanded.

abundance: .; v_gene: TRBV27; d_gene: .; j_gene: TRBJ1-6; CDR3nt: TGTGCCAGCAGTTTACTACAGGGCGAGGCACCCCTCCACTTT; CDR3aa: CASSLLQGEAPLHF
abundance: .; v_gene: TRBV2; d_gene: .; j_gene: TRBJ2-7; CDR3nt: TGTGCCACTTTGACTACAGGGTCCTACGAGCAGTACTTC; CDR3aa: CATLTTGSYEQYF
abundance: .; v_gene: TRBV6-1; d_gene: .; j_gene: TRBJ1-4; CDR3nt: TGTGCCAGCGCCTCTCGACAGGCCGGGGGGGAAAAACTGTTTTTT; CDR3aa: CASASRQAGGEKLFF
abundance: .; v_gene: TRBV5-6; d_gene: .; j_gene: TRBJ2-7; CDR3nt: TGTGCCAGCAGCACACACTACGAGCAGTACTTC; CDR3aa: CASSTHYEQYF
abundance: once; v_gene: TRBV5-1; d_gene: .; j_gene: TRBJ2-3; CDR3nt: TGCGCCAGCAGCTTGGTATCGTTCAGCGGTCCTGAGACAGATACGCAGTATTTT; CDR3aa: CASSLVSFSGPETDTQYF
abundance: few; v_gene: TRBV5-5; d_gene: TRBD1; j_gene: TRBJ2-7; CDR3nt: TGTGCCAGCAGCTTGACAGGGGGCTACGAGCAGTACTTC; CDR3aa: CASSLTGGYEQYF
abundance: .; v_gene: TRBV27; d_gene: TRBD1; j_gene: TRBJ1-2; CDR3nt: TGTGCCAGCAGCGGGACAGTCGGGGACTATGGCTACACCTTC; CDR3aa: CASSGTVGDYGYTF
abundance: once; v_gene: TRBV10-3; d_gene: TRBD1; j_gene: TRBJ1-4; CDR3nt: TGTGCCATAGGGACAGGGCCGAATGAAAAACTGTTTTTT; CDR3aa: CAIGTGPNEKLFF
abundance: .; v_gene: TRBV9; d_gene: .; j_gene: TRBJ1-6; CDR3nt: TGTGCCAGCAGCGTAAAACAGGATAATTCACCCCTCCACTTT; CDR3aa: CASSVKQDNSPLHF
abundance: .; v_gene: TRBV4-3; d_gene: .; j_gene: TRBJ2-2; CDR3nt: TGCGCCAGCAGCCTGCTATCGACTAGTAGGTCCGGGGAGCTGTTTTTT; CDR3aa: CASSLLSTSRSGELFF
abundance: .; v_gene: TRBV19; d_gene: .; j_gene: TRBJ1-4; CDR3nt: TGTGCCAGTACCAAACAGAAAACCAATGAAAAACTGTTTTTT; CDR3aa: CASTKQKTNEKLFF
abundance: .; v_gene: TRBV4-1; d_gene: TRBD2; j_gene: TRBJ2-7; CDR3nt: TGCGCCAGCAGCCAAGCCAGATTCGGGAGTAGCGGGGGGGCCGACGAGCAGTACTTC; CDR3aa: CASSQARFGSSGGADEQYF
abundance: .; v_gene: TRBV5-1; d_gene: TRBD1; j_gene: TRBJ2-1; CDR3nt: TGCGCCAGCAGCTTGGGAGGACAGGGACCCTACAATGAGCAGTTCTTC; CDR3aa: CASSLGGQGPYNEQFF
abundance: .; v_gene: TRBV5-6; d_gene: TRBD1; j_gene: TRBJ1-4; CDR3nt: TGTGCCAGCAGCCCCCGGGACAGGGATGAAAAACTGTTTTTT; CDR3aa: CASSPRDRDEKLFF
abundance: .; v_gene: TRBV5-6; d_gene: .; j_gene: TRBJ2-3; CDR3nt: TGTGCCAGCAGCTTGAGAGGGATCGGGGACACAGATACGCAGTATTTT; CDR3aa: CASSLRGIGDTDTQYF
abundance: .; v_gene: TRBV29-1; d_gene: TRBD1; j_gene: TRBJ1-1; CDR3nt: TGCAGCGTCTCCGGGACAGCCACTGAAGCTTTCTTT; CDR3aa: CSVSGTATEAFF
abundance: .; v_gene: TRBV28; d_gene: TRBD1; j_gene: TRBJ1-5; CDR3nt: TGTGCTACAAGGACAGGGGATTATAGCAATCAGCCCCAGCATTTT; CDR3aa: CATRTGDYSNQPQHF
abundance: .; v_gene: TRBV7-9; d_gene: TRBD1; j_gene: TRBJ2-7; CDR3nt: TGTGCCAGCAGCTTGGTAAGACAGGGTGCCGGCGACGAGCAGTACTTC; CDR3aa: CASSLVRQGAGDEQYF
abundance: .; v_gene: TRBV5-8; d_gene: .; j_gene: TRBJ1-6; CDR3nt: TGTGCCAGCAGCCCGAGACACACAACTGATAATTCACCCCTCCACTTT; CDR3aa: CASSPRHTTDNSPLHF
abundance: .; v_gene: TRBV19; d_gene: TRBD1; j_gene: TRBJ2-5; CDR3nt: TGTGCCAGTAGTAACAGGGGGAAAGAGACCCAGTACTTC; CDR3aa: CASSNRGKETQYF
abundance: few; v_gene: TRBV7-2; d_gene: .; j_gene: TRBJ1-2; CDR3nt: TGTGCCAGCAGCCTAGGACAGAACTATGGCTACACCTTC; CDR3aa: CASSLGQNYGYTF
abundance: .; v_gene: TRBV11-2; d_gene: .; j_gene: TRBJ2-2; CDR3nt: TGTGCCAGCAGCTTAGGACAGAACACCGGGGAGCTGTTTTTT; CDR3aa: CASSLGQNTGELFF
abundance: .; v_gene: TRBV27; d_gene: TRBD2; j_gene: TRBJ2-1; CDR3nt: TGTGCCAGCAGAACTAGCGGGGATTGGAATGAGCAGTTCTTC; CDR3aa: CASRTSGDWNEQFF
abundance: .; v_gene: TRBV10-1; d_gene: .; j_gene: TRBJ2-4; CDR3nt: TGCGCCAGCAGTGAGCTCCACAGGGCCAAAAACATTCAGTACTTC; CDR3aa: CASSELHRAKNIQYF
abundance: .; v_gene: TRBV14; d_gene: TRBD1; j_gene: TRBJ1-2; CDR3nt: TGTGCCAGCAGCCAAACAGGGGTTTCGAGTGGCTACACCTTC; CDR3aa: CASSQTGVSSGYTF
abundance: few; v_gene: TRBV7-6; d_gene: .; j_gene: TRBJ1-1; CDR3nt: TGTGCCAGCAGCTTAAGGGAGGACACTGAAGCTTTCTTT; CDR3aa: CASSLREDTEAFF
abundance: .; v_gene: TRBV29-1; d_gene: TRBD1; j_gene: TRBJ1-2; CDR3nt: TGCAGCGTCGAGGACAGGGCCTATGGCTACACCTTC; CDR3aa: CSVEDRAYGYTF
abundance: .; v_gene: TRBV6-5; d_gene: TRBD1; j_gene: TRBJ1-2; CDR3nt: TGTGCCAGCAGCAAACCGGGACAGGGGCACTATGGCTACACCTTC; CDR3aa: CASSKPGQGHYGYTF
abundance: .; v_gene: TRBV6-1; d_gene: TRBD1; j_gene: TRBJ1-3; CDR3nt: TGTGCCAGCAGTGAACCCGGATGGGACAGGGGGCATGGAAACACCATATATTTT; CDR3aa: CASSEPGWDRGHGNTIYF
abundance: .; v_gene: TRBV5-4; d_gene: TRBD2; j_gene: TRBJ2-3; CDR3nt: TGTGCCAGCAGCCTTCTGACTAGCGGTTACACAGATACGCAGTATTTT; CDR3aa: CASSLLTSGYTDTQYF
abundance: .; v_gene: TRBV2; d_gene: .; j_gene: TRBJ1-4; CDR3nt: TGTGCCAGCAGTGATATTGGGGGGGGAATAGGAACTAATGAAAAACTGTTTTTT; CDR3aa: CASSDIGGGIGTNEKLFF
abundance: few; v_gene: TRBV7-9; d_gene: .; j_gene: TRBJ1-6; CDR3nt: TGTGCCAGCAGCGACACAGGGAATTCACCCCTCCACTTT; CDR3aa: CASSDTGNSPLHF
abundance: .; v_gene: TRBV6-1; d_gene: .; j_gene: TRBJ1-5; CDR3nt: TGTGCCAGCAAAAGGGGATATAGCAATCAGCCCCAGCATTTT; CDR3aa: CASKRGYSNQPQHF
abundance: .; v_gene: TRBV7-6; d_gene: .; j_gene: TRBJ1-1; CDR3nt: TGTGCCAGCAGCTCCCTTGGAGGGCCCGCGAACACTGAAGCTTTCTTT; CDR3aa: CASSSLGGPANTEAFF
abundance: .; v_gene: TRBV5-6; d_gene: TRBD1; j_gene: TRBJ2-5; CDR3nt: TGTGCCAGCAGCTTCGGCCAGGGGGTACAGAAAGAGACCCAGTACTTC; CDR3aa: CASSFGQGVQKETQYF
abundance: .; v_gene: TRBV7-3; d_gene: TRBD2; j_gene: TRBJ2-3; CDR3nt: TGTGCCAGCAGCCCGGATTCCCTAGCGGTTACGCAGTATTTT; CDR3aa: CASSPDSLAVTQYF
abundance: .; v_gene: TRBV27; d_gene: .; j_gene: TRBJ1-2; CDR3nt: TGTGCCACCAAGTCCCCCGAACAGAACTATGGCTACACCTTC; CDR3aa: CATKSPEQNYGYTF
abundance: .; v_gene: TRBV28; d_gene: .; j_gene: TRBJ1-1; CDR3nt: TGTGCCAGCAGTTTTGCGGGCCGGGGCACTGAAGCTTTCTTT; CDR3aa: CASSFAGRGTEAFF
abundance: .; v_gene: TRBV11-2; d_gene: TRBD2; j_gene: TRBJ2-1; CDR3nt: TGTGCCAGCAGCTCCATAGCGGGGGGGCATGTTGAGCAGTTCTTC; CDR3aa: CASSSIAGGHVEQFF
abundance: .; v_gene: TRBV5-4; d_gene: .; j_gene: TRBJ2-1; CDR3nt: TGTGCCAGCAGCTTCTCGCGGGGAACCTACAATGAGCAGTTCTTC; CDR3aa: CASSFSRGTYNEQFF
abundance: once; v_gene: TRBV28; d_gene: .; j_gene: TRBJ1-1; CDR3nt: TGTGCCAGCAGTTTGTGGCTTGCCAACACTGAAGCTTTCTTT; CDR3aa: CASSLWLANTEAFF
abundance: .; v_gene: TRBV27; d_gene: .; j_gene: TRBJ2-5; CDR3nt: TGTGCCAGCAGTGCCCATGGACAGCAAGAGACCCAGTACTTC; CDR3aa: CASSAHGQQETQYF
abundance: .; v_gene: TRBV19; d_gene: TRBD1; j_gene: TRBJ1-5; CDR3nt: TGTGCCAGTTCGGGACAGGCCAATCAGCCCCAGCATTTT; CDR3aa: CASSGQANQPQHF
abundance: .; v_gene: TRBV7-9; d_gene: TRBD1; j_gene: TRBJ2-7; CDR3nt: TGTGCCAGCAGCTTACCCGGGACAGGGGGCTACGAGCAGTACTTC; CDR3aa: CASSLPGTGGYEQYF
abundance: .; v_gene: TRBV29-1; d_gene: .; j_gene: TRBJ1-2; CDR3nt: TGCAGCGTTGAAGTCTGGGGCAGCTCAGTAGGTGGCTACACCTTC; CDR3aa: CSVEVWGSSVGGYTF
abundance: .; v_gene: TRBV11-1; d_gene: .; j_gene: TRBJ1-1; CDR3nt: TGTGCCAGCAGCTTAGGGCGGGAGAACACTGAAGCTTTCTTT; CDR3aa: CASSLGRENTEAFF